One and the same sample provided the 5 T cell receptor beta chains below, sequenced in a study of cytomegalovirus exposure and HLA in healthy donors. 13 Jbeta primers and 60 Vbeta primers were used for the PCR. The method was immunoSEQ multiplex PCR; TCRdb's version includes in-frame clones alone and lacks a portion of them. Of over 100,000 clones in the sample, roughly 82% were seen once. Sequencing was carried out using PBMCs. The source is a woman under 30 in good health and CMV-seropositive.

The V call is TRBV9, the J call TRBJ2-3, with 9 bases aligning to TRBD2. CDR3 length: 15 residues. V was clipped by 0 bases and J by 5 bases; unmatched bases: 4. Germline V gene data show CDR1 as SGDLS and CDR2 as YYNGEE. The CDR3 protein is CASSVAGRGGDTQYF. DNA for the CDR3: TGTGCCAGCAGCGTAGCAGGGCGGGGGGGAGATACGCAGTATTTT.

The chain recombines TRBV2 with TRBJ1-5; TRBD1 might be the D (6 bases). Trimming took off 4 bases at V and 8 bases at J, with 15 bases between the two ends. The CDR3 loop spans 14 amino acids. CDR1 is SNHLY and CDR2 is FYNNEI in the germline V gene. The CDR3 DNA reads TGTGCCAGCAGTGTGTCAGGGGCCGATGAGCCCCAGCATTTT. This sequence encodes CASSVSGADEPQHF. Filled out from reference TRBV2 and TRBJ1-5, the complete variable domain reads EPEVTQTPSHQVTQMGQEVILRCVPISNHLYFYWYRQILGQKVEFLVSFYNNEISEKSEIFDDQFSVERPDGSNFTLKIRSTKLEDSAMYFCASSVSGADEPQHFGDGTRLSIL.

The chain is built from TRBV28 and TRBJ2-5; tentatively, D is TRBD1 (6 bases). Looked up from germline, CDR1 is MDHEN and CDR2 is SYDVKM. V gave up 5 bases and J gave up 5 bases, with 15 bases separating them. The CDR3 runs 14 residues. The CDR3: CASSPGSGVETQYF. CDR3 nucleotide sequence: TGTGCCAGCAGTCCGGGATCAGGGGTCGAGACCCAGTACTTC.

CDR3 DNA: TGTGCCAGCAGTGACCTTTTAGCGGGGGGTGACAATGAGCAGTTCTTC. Translation: CASSDLLAGGDNEQFF. The gene calls are TRBV6-1 and TRBJ2-1; 10 bases map to TRBD2. Trimming removed 3 bases from V and 5 bases from J; junction bases left unmatched: 7. The CDR3 totals 16 residues. From germline, CDR1 is MNHNS and CDR2 SASEGT.

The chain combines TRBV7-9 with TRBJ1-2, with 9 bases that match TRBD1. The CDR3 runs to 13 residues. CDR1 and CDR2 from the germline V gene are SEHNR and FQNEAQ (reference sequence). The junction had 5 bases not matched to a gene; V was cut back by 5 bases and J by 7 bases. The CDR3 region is CASSLQGAGGYTF. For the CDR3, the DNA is TGTGCCAGCAGCCTACAGGGGGCGGGTGGCTACACCTTC.